This T cell receptor beta chain was documented in a study of blood T cell repertoires in COVID-19 (dated by TCRdb to the early 2020s). Notes on the research overall: The collaborator samples originated in the United States, Italy and Spain and spanned the acute and convalescent phases of COVID-19. The repertoires were made available in a free public database intended to serve as a resource for research on the immune response to SARS-CoV-2. The material from the prospective study consisted of cDNA or gDNA derived from T cells, B-cell-depleted T cells, or PBMCs. The sample metadata nearly always contained a de-identified subject ID, COVID-19 status, age in years and sex. Where HLA class I and class II types were available, the types were taken from metadata supplied by the sample provider, not from assay-based typing. The dataset comprised deeply sampled blood TCRbeta repertoires from subjects exposed to, actively infected with, or recovered from COVID-19. The samples were drawn from two sources: the first 160 participants of the ongoing ImmuneRACE study, and some 1,300 subjects contributed by 6 global collaborators.

Of note for this clone: What this receptor recognizes is not known. The input lacks base qualities; no much larger clone sits a single base away.

Whole blood was collected in K2EDTA tubes by collaborating institutions according to the institutions' own protocols. For TCRbeta analysis, collaborators shipped samples in one of three forms: frozen whole blood, isolated PBMCs, or DNA extracted from either of those sample types. Results and caveats for the whole study, not just this receptor: Clinical and demographic metadata were provided uncurated, with the amount varying by source and participant.

The germline V gene specifies SGHRS as CDR1 and YFSETQ as CDR2. The CDR3, from cysteine to phenylalanine, totals 16 residues. Kept here is only the CDR3 DNA, which spans 48 bases and is read in frame from base 1. V ends up 4 bases short and J 0 bases short, with an unmatched junction base count of 6. TCRbeta CDR3 regions were amplified from genomic DNA by means of the immunoSEQ Assay, a bias-controlled multiplex PCR. The study's own analysis went as follows. Within the assay, amplification of reference gene primers was used to estimate how many nucleated cells each sample contained. To quantify the absolute abundance of each unique TCRbeta CDR3 rearrangement, sequence reads were collapsed and filtered. For each sample, productive Simpson clonality was calculated as the square root of Simpson's diversity index across productive rearrangements. The immuneACCESS repertoire file appears here via TCRdb, limited to in-frame rearrangements. These files lack a portion of the clones; in checked studies, under half of the deficit traces to unresolved V genes, and the cause of the others is not known. From that table come the V and J calls and clone size; the DNA was used to work out D and trimming. This sample is represented by about 100,000 clones; about 91% of them were singletons. The ten largest account for about 5% of the sample.

The sequenced sample was peripheral blood. The rearranged chain carries TRBV5-1 and TRBJ1-1; TRBD1 fits 10 bases in the junction. This clonotype was obtained from a human donor in a cohort sampled during active COVID-19. The CDR3 here reads CASSTRQGAVNTEAFF. The base sequence is TGCGCCAGCAGCACCCGACAGGGGGCAGTGAACACTGAAGCTTTCTTT. Full variable domain (CDR3 extended with the reference TRBV5-1 and TRBJ1-1 proteins): KAGVTQTPRYLIKTRGQQVTLSCSPISGHRSVSWYQQTPGQGLQFLFEYFSETQRNKGNFPGRFSGRQFSNSRSEMNVSTLELGDSALYLCASSTRQGAVNTEAFFGQGTRLTVV.